Listed here are 22 T cell receptor beta chains from one sample, sequenced in a study of cytomegalovirus exposure and HLA in healthy donors. The PCR had 60 Vbeta and 13 Jbeta primers. The method was immunoSEQ multiplex PCR; TCRdb's version includes in-frame clones alone and lacks a portion of them. This table has fewer than 200,000 clones, approximately 77% appearing once. Sequencing was performed on PBMCs. Every receptor here comes from a man aged 18-30 years in good health and CMV-seronegative.

V and J are TRBV9 and TRBJ1-4; a possible D gene is TRBD1 (6 bases). Trimming shortened V by 4 bases and J by 3 bases, and 13 bases separated the two germline ends. The CDR3 sequence is 15 residues long. Germline V gene data show CDR1 as SGDLS and CDR2 as YYNGEE. The CDR3 reads CASSLQWTANEKLFF. For the CDR3, the DNA is TGTGCCAGCAGCCTCCAGTGGACAGCTAATGAAAAACTGTTTTTT.

The J gene is TRBJ2-6, the V gene TRBV9; D possibly corresponds to TRBD1 (6 bases). Germline V lookup: CDR1 SGDLS, CDR2 YYNGEE. The CDR3 sequence is 14 residues long. Trimming cost V 3 bases and J 2 bases, with 6 bases left between them. CDR3 in amino acids: CASSGQAGANVLTF. CDR3 DNA: TGTGCCAGCAGCGGACAGGCTGGGGCCAACGTCCTGACTTTC.

The V and J genes are TRBV6-1 and TRBJ2-7; 7 positions match TRBD1. This CDR3 has 13 residues. V lost 4 bases and J lost 3; bases outside the gene matches: 3. Germline V gene lookup returns CDR1 MNHNS and CDR2 SASEGT. CDR3 sequence (DNA): TGTGCCAGCAGTGCGGGACAGAGCTACGAGCAGTACTTC. Encoded protein: CASSAGQSYEQYF.

Comments on this clone: The sample has other DNA sequences that encode this CDR3 too. The chain joins TRBV5-8 to TRBJ2-3; D is ambiguous. Germline loops: CDR1 SGHTS, CDR2 YDEGEE. The CDR3 contains 13 residues. V lost 1 base and J 0 bases, leaving 3 bases between the germline ends. The CDR3 DNA is TGTGCCAGCAGCTTGCTCAGCACAGATACGCAGTATTTT. This translates into CASSLLSTDTQYF. Supplemented by reference TRBV5-8 and TRBJ2-3, the full variable domain reads EAGVTQSPTHLIKTRGQQATLRCSPISGHTSVYWYQQALGLGLQFLLWYDEGEERNRGNFPPRFSGRQFPNYSSELNVNALELEDSALYLCASSLLSTDTQYFGPGTRLTVL.

The rearrangement links TRBV7-4 to TRBJ1-5, with a tentative D call TRBD1 (5 bases). CDR1 and CDR2 from the germline V gene are SGHVT and SQSDAQ. The CDR3 loop spans 17 amino acids. V was trimmed by 8 bases and J by 3 bases, leaving 23 bases between them. CDR3 sequence reads: CASHSLEPNRYNQPQHF. The CDR3 DNA is TGTGCCAGCCACAGCTTAGAGCCGAACAGGTACAATCAGCCCCAGCATTTT.

This clone was picked up one time. The chain employs TRBV11-2 and TRBJ2-1, with 12 nucleotides matching TRBD2. In germline, CDR1 is SGHAT, CDR2 FQNNGV. V lost 5 bases to trimming and J lost 9 bases; unmatched junction nucleotides: 11. This CDR3 is 16 amino acids long. The CDR3: CASSTEVLAGGGEQFF. The CDR3 DNA reads as TGTGCCAGCAGCACAGAGGTACTAGCGGGAGGCGGTGAGCAGTTCTTC.

The V and J genes are TRBV7-2 and TRBJ2-5, with TRBD1 matching over 9 bases. The CDR3 is 15 residues long. The V gene's germline CDR1 is SGHTA and CDR2 FQGNSA. The junction had 11 bases not matched to a gene; V was cut back by 7 bases and J by 5 bases. The CDR3 loop is CASNNRGRGWETQYF. In nucleotides, the CDR3 is TGTGCCAGCAATAACAGGGGGCGCGGATGGGAGACCCAGTACTTC.

This clone came up a few times. The genes are TRBV9 and TRBJ2-1; 8 nucleotides match TRBD2. The CDR3 has 15 amino acids. V was pared by 4 bases and J by 4 bases, with 7 bases of the junction left unmatched. Germline loops: CDR1 SGDLS, CDR2 YYNGEE. CDR3 bases: TGTGCCAGCAGCTCCCCCCCGGGGGGGTACAATGAGCAGTTCTTC. Translating it yields CASSSPPGGYNEQFF.

This sequence joins TRBV7-2 and TRBJ2-7, with D perhaps TRBD1 (6 bases). Trimming shortened V by 4 bases and J by 13 bases, and 14 bases separated the two germline ends. The CDR3 spans 11 residues. Germline CDR1 and CDR2: SGHTA and FQGNSA. CDR3 sequence reads: CASSSNQGPYF. As DNA, the CDR3 is TGTGCCAGCAGCTCTAATCAGGGGCCCTACTTC.

The J gene is TRBJ1-2, the V gene TRBV28, with D unresolved. The V gene's germline CDR1 is MDHEN and CDR2 SYDVKM. CDR3 size: 14 residues. Trimming removed 10 bases at V and 0 bases at J, with 15 bases between. CDR3: CANSLDGTNYGYTF. The CDR3 DNA is TGTGCCAACAGCTTGGACGGGACTAACTATGGCTACACCTTC.

The genes are TRBV7-2 and TRBJ1-1; TRBD1 is a possible D gene (5 bases). The length of the CDR3 is 14 residues. Germline V gives CDR1 SGHTA, CDR2 FQGNSA. With 5 bases removed from V and 0 bases from J, the gap between germline ends came to 10 bases. In DNA, the CDR3 is TGTGCCAGCAGCCTACAAGGGGTGAACACTGAAGCTTTCTTT. Translation: CASSLQGVNTEAFF.

The V gene is TRBV29-1, the J gene TRBJ2-3, with 12 bases aligning to TRBD1. The V gene end was trimmed by 4 bases and the J gene end by 5 bases; junction bases not matched to a gene: 7. The CDR3 runs 15 residues. The germline V gene encodes CDR1 SQVTM and CDR2 ANQGSEA. CDR3 amino acids: CSVGAGQGAGDTQYF. DNA for the CDR3: TGCAGCGTTGGGGCGGGACAGGGGGCCGGAGATACGCAGTATTTT.

The genes are TRBV27 and TRBJ2-5; TRBD2 aligns across 7 bases. Germline V CDR1 and CDR2: MNHEY, SMNVEV (reference sequence). The CDR3 is made up of 13 amino acids. The CDR3 DNA reads TGTACAGCAGCGGGGAGAAATGGAGAGACCCAGTACTTC. Amino acids: CTAAGRNGETQYF.

This clone was detected a few times. CDR3 sequence reads: CASSPSEDKSHSYEQYF. The CDR3 nucleotides read TGCGCCAGCAGTCCTTCCGAGGACAAAAGTCATTCCTACGAGCAGTACTTC. The rearrangement joins TRBV23-1 to TRBJ2-7; D is perhaps TRBD1 (5 bases). TRBV23-1 carries the ORF label, with uncertain function. Trimming cost V 4 bases and J 1 base, with 20 bases left between them. The CDR3 extends over 17 amino acids.

This rearrangement joins TRBV11-2 to TRBJ2-7; no clear D gene. Trimming removed 1 base from V and 0 bases from J, with 16 bases in between. The CDR3 consists of 17 residues. Germline CDR1 is SGHAT and CDR2 is FQNNGV. CDR3: CASSLVVGQAYSYEQYF. CDR3 sequence (DNA): TGTGCCAGCAGCTTAGTAGTTGGGCAGGCTTACTCCTACGAGCAGTACTTC.

This chain uses TRBV10-1 with TRBJ2-1, with 7 bases lining up with TRBD2. There are 12 residues in the CDR3. Per germline, CDR1 WNHNN and CDR2 SYGVQD (reference sequence). V lost 8 bases and J lost 7; bases outside the gene matches: 5. In nucleotides, the CDR3 is TGCGCCAGCGGGTCGGGGGGTAATGAGCAGTTCTTC. It is translated as CASGSGGNEQFF.

The chain uses TRBV27 and TRBJ2-1, with 12 bases fitting TRBD2. The CDR3 has 16 amino acids. CDR1 is MNHEY and CDR2 is SMNVEV in the germline V gene (reference sequence). Trimming at V came to 5 bases and at J to 8 bases, leaving 10 bases not matched to a gene. The CDR3 bases are TGTGCCAGCAGTGCGATCCTAGCGGGAGGGCATGATGAGCAGTTCTTC. Translated, it gives CASSAILAGGHDEQFF.

Details on this clone: Compared with germline, one end of the junction differs, possibly owing to a read error. The J gene is TRBJ2-7, the V gene TRBV7-9; TRBD1 matches at 9 bases. This CDR3 is 18 amino acids long. CDR1 SEHNR and CDR2 FQNEAQ come from the germline V gene (reference sequence). The DNA of the CDR3 is TGTTCCAGCAGCCCAAGGGGCTACCGGGACAGGGCTTTGTACGAGCAGTACTTC. Its protein product is CSSSPRGYRDRALYEQYF.

The J gene is TRBJ2-1, the V gene TRBV15; 15 bases agree with TRBD2. This CDR3 is 17 amino acids long. Per germline, CDR1 LNHNV and CDR2 YYDKDF (reference sequence). The V segment lost 4 bases and the J segment 7 bases; nucleotides outside the gene matches: 8. The CDR3 DNA reads TGTGCCACCAGCACCCAATCGGGACTAGCGGGAGGTAATGAGCAGTTCTTC. Translation gives CATSTQSGLAGGNEQFF.

This clone was recorded only once. The gene calls are TRBV10-1 and TRBJ1-2, with 7 bases matching TRBD1. The germline gives CDR1 WNHNN, CDR2 SYGVQD (reference sequence). There are 13 residues in the CDR3. Trimming took 2 bases from V and 3 from J; bases not matched to a gene: 0. This chain's CDR3 is CASSEGTDYGYTF. The CDR3 DNA sequence: TGCGCCAGCAGTGAGGGGACAGACTATGGCTACACCTTC.

V gene TRBV5-4 combines with J gene TRBJ1-2; D is perhaps TRBD1 (5 bases). V dropped 0 bases and J dropped 8 bases, with 14 bases sitting between them. The CDR3 contains 14 residues. Germline CDR1 SGHNT, CDR2 YYREEE (reference sequence). The CDR3 here is CASSLGSRDGGYTF. CDR3 bases: TGTGCCAGCAGCTTGGGTTCCAGGGATGGAGGCTACACCTTC. Full variable domain (remainder filled in from reference TRBV5-4 and TRBJ1-2): ETGVTQSPTHLIKTRGQQVTLRCSSQSGHNTVSWYQQALGQGPQFIFQYYREEENGRGNFPPRFSGLQFPNYSSELNVNALELDDSALYLCASSLGSRDGGYTFGSGTRLTVV.

A single count supports this clone. The chain recombines TRBV6-6 with TRBJ1-3; TRBD1 matches at 8 bases. The CDR3 is 15 residues long. Germline CDR1 and CDR2: MNHNY and SVGAGI (reference sequence). V lost 6 bases to trimming and J lost 3 bases; unmatched junction nucleotides: 7. The CDR3 loop reads CASSQQTGGGNTIYF. CDR3 DNA sequence: TGTGCCAGCAGCCAGCAAACAGGGGGTGGAAACACCATATATTTT.